This T cell receptor (beta chain) was identified in a study of T cell responses to AZD1222 COVID-19 vaccine. Some clones are missing from TCRdb's copy, which holds only in-frame ones; the method was immunoSEQ multiplex PCR. Of 150,000 to 180,000 clones in the sample, 80% to 90% were seen once. Study conclusions and caveats: Baseline seropositives among AZD1222 recipients totaled only five to seven.

As to this clone: Its cognate antigen is unknown.

The source is an adult who received the AZD1222 COVID-19 vaccine. Here the sequenced sample was peripheral blood, taken 28 days after the second AZD1222 dose.

CDR3 coding DNA: TGTGCCAGCAGCCAAACAGGGGCGGGAAACACCATATATTTT. It specifies CASSQTGAGNTIYF. The chain has TRBV7-9 and TRBJ1-3; 7 bases map to TRBD1. V lost 5 bases, J lost 4 bases, and 5 bases stayed unmatched. Per the germline V gene, CDR1 is SEHNR and CDR2 is FQNEAQ (reference sequence). This CDR3 region has 14 residues. Variable domain in full (rest from reference TRBV7-9 and TRBJ1-3): DTGVSQNPRHKITKRGQNVTFRCDPISEHNRLYWYRQTLGQGPEFLTYFQNEAQLEKSRLLSDRFSAERPKGSFSTLEIQRTEQGDSAMYLCASSQTGAGNTIYFGEGSWLTVV.